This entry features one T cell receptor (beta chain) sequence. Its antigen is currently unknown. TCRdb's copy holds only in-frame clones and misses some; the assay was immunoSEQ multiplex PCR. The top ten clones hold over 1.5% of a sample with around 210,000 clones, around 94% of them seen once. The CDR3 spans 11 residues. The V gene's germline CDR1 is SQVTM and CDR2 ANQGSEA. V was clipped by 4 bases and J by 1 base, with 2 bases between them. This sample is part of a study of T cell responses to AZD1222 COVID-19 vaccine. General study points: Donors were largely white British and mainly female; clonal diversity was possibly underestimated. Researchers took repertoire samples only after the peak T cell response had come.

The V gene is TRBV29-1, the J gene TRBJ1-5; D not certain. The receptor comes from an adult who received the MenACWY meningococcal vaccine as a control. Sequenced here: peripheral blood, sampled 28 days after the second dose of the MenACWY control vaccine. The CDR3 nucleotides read TGCAGCGTTGGGAGCAATCAGCCCCAGCATTTT. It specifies CSVGSNQPQHF.